These 30 T cell receptor beta chains were sequenced from one sample in a study of T-cell memory formation after mild COVID-19. TCRdb itself ran the 5' RACE reads through MiXCR, one entry per CDR3 protein. Counted here are about 160,000 distinct CDR3 sequences, roughly 31% occurring once; the ten biggest clones make up approximately 12%. Material for sequencing was PBMCs or a T cell subset sorted from them (not recorded which). The receptors originated from an adult woman who had mild COVID-19 (a few samples of this study predate the infection). Cell type and time point are not known.

The rearrangement joins TRBV12-3 or TRBV12-4 to TRBJ2-5, with TRBD2 identical over 12 bases. This CDR3 region has 16 residues. Trimming cost V 2 bases and J 6 bases; bases outside gene matches: 7. This chain's CDR3 is CASSLKWTSGTKTQYF. The CDR3 DNA reads TGTGCCAGCAGTTTAAAGTGGACTAGCGGGACAAAGACCCAGTACTTC.

The gene calls are TRBV2 and TRBJ1-1, with no clear D. The CDR3 totals 11 residues. In germline, CDR1 is SNHLY, CDR2 FYNNEI. Trimming removed 6 bases from V and 5 bases from J, with 7 bases in between. CDR3: CASRGGTEAFF. The CDR3 nucleotides read TGTGCCAGCAGAGGCGGAACTGAAGCTTTCTTT.

The V gene is TRBV4-3, the J gene TRBJ2-7; D gene unclear. Deletions cut 0 bases from V and 5 bases from J, with 17 bases between. Germline CDR1 reads LGHNA; CDR2 reads YSLEER. The CDR3 has 16 residues. The CDR3 DNA sequence: TGCGCCAGCAGCCAAGATTCCGGGTCTGTTAGAGACGAGCAGTACTTC. This encodes CASSQDSGSVRDEQYF.

The V and J genes are TRBV9 and TRBJ1-1, with D possibly TRBD1 on 5 matching bases. The germline gives CDR1 SGDLS, CDR2 YYNGEE. The length of the CDR3 is 14 residues. Trimming left V 4 bases short and J 5 bases short, with 15 bases between. The CDR3 region has the DNA TGTGCCAGCAGCTTGTTCGGGGGGAATACTGAAGCTTTCTTT. Translating it yields CASSLFGGNTEAFF.

The V call is TRBV7-8, the J call TRBJ1-1; no clear D gene. This CDR3 is 13 amino acids long. V was clipped by 1 base and J by 5 bases, with 8 bases between them. The germline V gene encodes CDR1 SGHVS and CDR2 FQNEAQ. CDR3 sequence: CASSLDLGTEAFF. CDR3 DNA: TGTGCCAGCAGCTTAGATCTGGGGACTGAAGCTTTCTTT.

The J gene is TRBJ1-4, the V gene TRBV29-1, with 11 positions matching TRBD1. The V and J ends lost 6 bases and 15 bases, in that order; junction bases with no gene match: 6. CDR1 and CDR2 from the germline V gene are SQVTM and ANQGSEA. This CDR3 contains 11 residues. The CDR3 sequence is CSVEDRGRLFF. The CDR3 bases are TGCAGCGTAGAGGACAGGGGGCGGTTGTTTTTT. Supplemented by reference TRBV29-1 and TRBJ1-4, the full variable domain reads SAVISQKPSRDICQRGTSLTIQCQVDSQVTMMFWYRQQPGQSLTLIATANQGSEATYESGFVIDKFPISRPNLTFSTLTVSNMSPEDSSIYLCSVEDRGRLFFGSGTQLSVL.

The chain has TRBV4-1 and TRBJ2-7; the D gene is possibly TRBD1 (6 bases). The CDR3 length is 15 residues. The V end was cut by 4 bases, the J end by 4 bases, with 17 bases between. Looked up from germline, CDR1 is MGHRA and CDR2 is YSYEKL. Here the CDR3 DNA reads TGCGCCAGCAGCCTCCGGGACACCCGGGCGTACGAGCAGTACTTC. Amino acids: CASSLRDTRAYEQYF.

The sample holds a few counts of this clonotype. The chain recombines TRBV2 with TRBJ2-1; D is unresolved. Trimming removed 7 bases from V and 5 bases from J, with 6 bases in between. Germline CDR1 SNHLY, CDR2 FYNNEI. The length of the CDR3 is 11 residues. CDR3 sequence reads: CASNLDNEQFF. Written as DNA, the CDR3 is TGTGCCAGCAACCTCGACAATGAGCAGTTCTTC.

CDR3 protein: CASSPDIYNEQFF. The CDR3, as DNA: TGTGCCAGCAGCCCCGATATCTACAATGAGCAGTTCTTC. V is TRBV7-3 and J is TRBJ2-1; D not certain. The CDR3 consists of 13 residues. Looked up from germline, CDR1 is SGHTA and CDR2 is FQGTGA. Trimming stripped 5 bases from V and 3 bases from J, with 8 bases between.

The rearrangement uses TRBV13 and TRBJ2-1, with 14 nucleotides matching TRBD2. The ends lost 3 bases at V and 2 bases at J; junction bases unmatched: 6. The germline V gene has CDR1 PRHDT and CDR2 FYEKMQ (reference sequence). This CDR3 spans 18 amino acids. The CDR3 protein is CASSFPSTSGRAYNEQFF. The DNA for the CDR3 is TGTGCCAGCAGCTTCCCTTCGACTAGCGGGAGGGCCTACAATGAGCAGTTCTTC.

J is TRBJ2-3 and V is TRBV7-9, with 9 nucleotides matching TRBD2. The V gene's germline CDR1 is SEHNR and CDR2 FQNEAQ (reference sequence). J gave up 4 bases and V 3 bases, and 11 bases lay outside the gene matches. This CDR3 contains 17 residues. The CDR3 spells CASSFDPAGGLADTQYF. CDR3 coding DNA: TGTGCCAGCAGCTTTGATCCGGCGGGGGGGCTTGCAGATACGCAGTATTTT. Filled out from reference TRBV7-9 and TRBJ2-3, the complete variable domain reads DTGVSQNPRHKITKRGQNVTFRCDPISEHNRLYWYRQTLGQGPEFLTYFQNEAQLEKSRLLSDRFSAERPKGSFSTLEIQRTEQGDSAMYLCASSFDPAGGLADTQYFGPGTRLTVL.

This clonotype was counted a few times. J is TRBJ2-7 and V is TRBV20-1; D unresolved. Germline V gene sequence: CDR1 DFQATT, CDR2 SNEGSKA (reference sequence). This CDR3 has 12 amino acids. The ends were cut back, 0 bases at V and 2 bases at J, with 5 bases in the middle. CDR3: CSAREAPYEQYF. The CDR3 nucleotides read TGCAGTGCTAGAGAGGCACCCTACGAGCAGTACTTC.

This clonotype was counted a few times. The V call is TRBV28, the J call TRBJ2-3; TRBD1 agrees at 9 bases. The CDR3 loop spans 14 amino acids. Germline V gene lookup returns CDR1 MDHEN and CDR2 SYDVKM. After removal of 6 bases from V and 6 bases from J, the junction contained 7 bases not matched to a gene. CDR3 residues: CASRFGQGLDTQYF. CDR3 in DNA: TGTGCCAGCAGATTCGGACAGGGGTTGGATACGCAGTATTTT.

The sample holds a few counts of this clonotype. The rearrangement uses TRBV11-1 and TRBJ2-5; 12 nucleotides line up with TRBD2. The CDR3 is made up of 15 amino acids. Germline V gives CDR1 SGHAT, CDR2 FQDESV (reference sequence). V shed 5 bases and J 5 bases; nucleotides not matched to a gene: 6. Written as DNA, the CDR3 is TGTGCCAGCAGCCACCGACTAGCGGGAGTTGAGACCCAGTACTTC. Its protein is CASSHRLAGVETQYF.

This clonotype was seen a handful of times. The chain joins TRBV3-1 to TRBJ1-5; possibly TRBD1 for D (5 bases). V was pared by 0 bases and J by 4 bases, with 7 bases between. Germline-derived CDR1 and CDR2 are LGHDT and YNNKEL (reference sequence). The CDR3 covers 14 residues. For the CDR3, the DNA is TGTGCCAGCAGCCAAGATGGGGGGAATCAGCCCCAGCATTTT. Translating it yields CASSQDGGNQPQHF.

This sequence joins TRBV15 and TRBJ2-4; D is possibly TRBD1 (6 bases). There are 16 residues in the CDR3. V lost 3 bases and J 0 bases, leaving 12 bases between the germline ends. Germline CDR1 reads LNHNV; CDR2 reads YYDKDF (reference sequence). The CDR3 sequence is CATSRGARLAKNIQYF. The CDR3 DNA follows: TGTGCCACCAGCAGGGGGGCCAGACTAGCCAAAAACATTCAGTACTTC.

This chain connects TRBV5-1 to TRBJ2-5; TRBD2 agrees at 9 bases. Germline V lookup: CDR1 SGHRS, CDR2 YFSETQ. The trim removed 4 bases at V and 5 bases at J, leaving 9 bases unmatched. The CDR3 is made up of 15 amino acids. The CDR3 reads CASSGTGTSLETQYF. The CDR3, as DNA: TGCGCCAGCAGCGGAACCGGGACTAGCTTGGAGACCCAGTACTTC.

The table lists this clonotype with a few counts. J is TRBJ2-3 and V is TRBV15, with a weak D call TRBD1 (6 bases). The ends were cut back, 3 bases at V and 8 bases at J, with 18 bases in the middle. The germline V gene encodes CDR1 LNHNV and CDR2 YYDKDF (reference sequence). This CDR3 has 15 residues. The CDR3 loop reads CATSRRDRRPGTQYF. In DNA form, the CDR3 reads TGTGCCACCAGCAGGAGAGACAGGAGGCCGGGTACGCAGTATTTT. Full variable domain (outside the CDR3, taken from reference TRBV15 and TRBJ2-3): DAMVIQNPRYQVTQFGKPVTLSCSQTLNHNVMYWYQQKSSQAPKLLFHYYDKDFNNEADTPDNFQSRRPNTSFCFLDIRSPGLGDTAMYLCATSRRDRRPGTQYFGPGTRLTVL.

There are a few counts of this clonotype. The chain links TRBV30 to TRBJ2-1; a weak D match, TRBD2 (7 bases). Per the germline V gene, CDR1 is GTSNPN and CDR2 is SVGIG (reference sequence). The length of the CDR3 is 16 residues. V lost 1 base to trimming and J lost 4 bases, with 17 bases between them. CDR3 bases: TGTGCCTGGAGTGACCTGGGGGGGCCACGTTACAATGAGCAGTTCTTC. This gives the protein CAWSDLGGPRYNEQFF.

This clonotype was counted a few times. V is TRBV11-2 and J is TRBJ2-2; D possibly matches TRBD1 or TRBD2 (5 bases each). V shed 1 base and J shed 4 bases, with 10 bases lying between them. The CDR3 runs 15 residues. Looked up from germline, CDR1 is SGHAT and CDR2 is FQNNGV. In DNA form, the CDR3 reads TGTGCCAGCAGCTTAGTTGCCGGGGCCACCGGGGAGCTGTTTTTT. It is translated as CASSLVAGATGELFF.

This clonotype was observed many times. This chain connects TRBV29-1 to TRBJ2-3; D is ambiguous. Trimming removed 6 bases from V and 2 bases from J, with 15 bases in between. Germline V gives CDR1 SQVTM, CDR2 ANQGSEA. CDR3 length: 14 residues. CDR3 nucleotides: TGCAGCGTCGTCCAGGAAGGAATCACAGATACGCAGTATTTT. Translating gives CSVVQEGITDTQYF.

This sequence joins TRBV7-9 and TRBJ1-1, with TRBD1 matching over 7 bases. The junction had 7 bases not matched to a gene; V was cut back by 5 bases and J by 1 base. The CDR3 length is 15 residues. Looked up from germline, CDR1 is SEHNR and CDR2 is FQNEAQ (reference sequence). The CDR3 DNA reads as TGTGCCAGCAGCGCATCAGGGGGTACGAACACTGAAGCTTTCTTT. It yields the protein CASSASGGTNTEAFF.

The rearrangement uses TRBV5-4 and TRBJ2-2, with D hard to call. From germline, CDR1 is SGHNT and CDR2 YYREEE (reference sequence). The CDR3 consists of 16 residues. V was trimmed by 3 bases and J by 3 bases, leaving 15 bases between them. The CDR3 is CASSYWSTMYTGELFF. For the CDR3, the DNA is TGTGCCAGCAGCTATTGGTCGACCATGTACACCGGGGAGCTGTTTTTT. Filled out from reference TRBV5-4 and TRBJ2-2, the complete variable domain reads ETGVTQSPTHLIKTRGQQVTLRCSSQSGHNTVSWYQQALGQGPQFIFQYYREEENGRGNFPPRFSGLQFPNYSSELNVNALELDDSALYLCASSYWSTMYTGELFFGEGSRLTVL.

The rearrangement joins TRBV7-9 to TRBJ1-2, with unresolved D. The germline CDR1 and CDR2 sequences are SEHNR and FQNEAQ (reference sequence). CDR3 length: 11 residues. Trimming took off 1 base at V and 10 bases at J, with 7 bases between the two ends. In DNA, the CDR3 is TGTGCCAGCAGCTTAGGGGTCGTCTACACCTTC. This translates into CASSLGVVYTF.

The rearrangement links TRBV4-1 to TRBJ2-1; tentatively, D is TRBD1 (7 bases). This CDR3 is built from 17 residues. The V end lost 3 bases, the J end lost 4 bases, and 19 bases lay between the germline ends. The germline CDR1 and CDR2 sequences are MGHRA and YSYEKL. The CDR3 DNA reads as TGCGCCAGCAGCCAGGCCGGCGGGACAGAGACATACAATGAGCAGTTCTTC. Its translation is CASSQAGGTETYNEQFF.

There are a few counts of this clonotype. The chain carries TRBV7-3 and TRBJ2-3; D might be TRBD1 (6 bases). The CDR3 has 12 amino acids. CDR1 SGHTA and CDR2 FQGTGA come from the germline V gene. V lost 5 bases and J 6 bases, leaving 9 bases between the germline ends. The CDR3 region has the DNA TGTGCCAGCAGCCAAACAGGGGATACGCAGTATTTT. It specifies CASSQTGDTQYF.

The gene calls are TRBV4-2 and TRBJ1-2, with D unclear. Between the trimmed V and J ends, which lost 0 bases and 5 bases, there was a span of 7 bases. This CDR3 comprises 13 residues. Germline CDR1 and CDR2: LGHNA and YNFKEQ. CDR3 coding DNA: TGTGCCAGCAGCCAAGAAGGCGCTTATGGCTACACCTTC. Protein sequence: CASSQEGAYGYTF.

The rearrangement joins TRBV11-3 to TRBJ2-1; D remains ambiguous. Trimming took off 0 bases at V and 5 bases at J, with 5 bases between the two ends. This CDR3 comprises 13 residues. Germline lookup yields CDR1 SGHNT and CDR2 YENEEA. Here the CDR3 DNA reads TGTGCCAGCAGCTTAGAGCAGGACAATGAGCAGTTCTTC. Encoded protein: CASSLEQDNEQFF.

The gene calls are TRBV5-5 and TRBJ2-1; tentative D call: TRBD1 (5 bases). Germline values: CDR1 SGHKS, CDR2 YYEKEE (reference sequence). V gave up 0 bases and J gave up 15 bases, with 13 bases separating them. The CDR3 covers 12 residues. The CDR3 loop reads CASSLATGDSFF. CDR3 sequence (DNA): TGTGCCAGCAGCTTGGCCACAGGTGATTCGTTCTTC.

There are a few counts of this clonotype. This chain joins TRBV9 and TRBJ2-2; D is possibly TRBD2 (6 bases). Trimming pared 4 bases from V and 0 bases from J, leaving 19 bases between. The CDR3 totals 18 residues. The germline gives CDR1 SGDLS, CDR2 YYNGEE. The DNA for the CDR3 is TGTGCCAGCAGCATCGCCAGGGAGGCCCCTACGAACACCGGGGAGCTGTTTTTT. It is translated as CASSIAREAPTNTGELFF.